Listed here are 8 T cell receptor beta chains from one sample, sequenced in a study of T cells in Graves' hyperthyroidism and ophthalmopathy. RNA transcripts provided the source from which TCR beta CDR3 regions were amplified. RT-PCR in the first round (using the HTBI primer set) targeted the TCR CDR3. TCRdb re-analysed the multiplex PCR reads in MiXCR, keeping a single row per CDR3 protein. This table has nearly 600,000 distinct CDR3 sequences, over 11% appearing once. Sample: blood. The receptor source for this set is a woman aged 30 to 39 with Graves' hyperthyroidism that later progressed to Graves' ophthalmopathy.

This chain uses TRBV19 with TRBJ2-1; D gene unclear. CDR3 size: 14 residues. V was cut by 5 bases and J by 6 bases, with 14 bases left in between. Germline lookup yields CDR1 LNHDA and CDR2 SQIVND (reference sequence). The CDR3 protein is CASSPTTSSNEQFF. The CDR3 DNA sequence: TGTGCCAGTAGTCCAACCACATCCAGCAATGAGCAGTTCTTC.

This clonotype was recorded many times. The J gene is TRBJ2-4, the V gene TRBV10-2, with D hard to call. Germline assignment: CDR1 WSHSY and CDR2 SAAADI. CDR3 size: 13 residues. V lost 0 bases to trimming and J lost 7 bases, with 7 bases between them. CDR3 sequence (DNA): TGCGCCAGCAGTGAGTCGTTAGGCAACATTCAGTACTTC. It translates to CASSESLGNIQYF.

This clonotype showed up many times. The chain combines TRBV6-5 with TRBJ2-7; D is perhaps TRBD1 (5 bases). There are 16 residues in the CDR3. Looked up from germline, CDR1 is MNHEY and CDR2 is SVGAGI. V lost 0 bases to trimming and J lost 5 bases, with 17 bases between them. This chain's CDR3 is CASSYSVGQAKNEQYF. The CDR3 coding sequence is TGTGCCAGCAGTTACTCCGTGGGGCAGGCTAAGAACGAGCAGTACTTC.

This clonotype has ten or more counts. This chain joins TRBV28 and TRBJ1-6; 9 bases are shared with TRBD1. V lost 3 bases and J lost 3; bases outside the gene matches: 9. This CDR3 is built from 18 residues. Germline CDR1 and CDR2: MDHEN and SYDVKM. The chain's CDR3 is CASSLGQGGSDYNSPLHF. The CDR3 nucleotides read TGTGCCAGCAGTTTGGGACAGGGAGGAAGCGACTATAATTCACCCCTCCACTTT. Using reference TRBV28 and TRBJ1-6 for the parts outside the CDR3, the full variable domain is DVKVTQSSRYLVKRTGEKVFLECVQDMDHENMFWYRQDPGLGLRLIYFSYDVKMKEKGDIPEGYSVSREKKERFSLILESASTNQTSMYLCASSLGQGGSDYNSPLHFGNGTRLTVT.

This clonotype was observed at least ten times. The chain uses TRBV12-3 or TRBV12-4 and TRBJ2-3; the D gene is possibly TRBD1 (6 bases). CDR3 length: 14 residues. Deletions cut 3 bases from V and 9 bases from J, with 16 bases between. In nucleotides, the CDR3 is TGTGCCAGCAGTTTGCGCCGTGGGGGCTGGACGCAGTATTTT. It yields the protein CASSLRRGGWTQYF.

J is TRBJ1-2 and V is TRBV18; perhaps TRBD1 as D (5 bases). Germline CDR1 is KGHSH and CDR2 is LQKENI. The CDR3 loop spans 15 amino acids. V was clipped by 3 bases and J by 3 bases, with 14 bases between them. The CDR3 loop is CASSPGGTEYYGYTF. The CDR3 DNA reads as TGTGCCAGCTCACCGGGGGGGACGGAGTACTATGGCTACACCTTC.

Ten or more counts support this clonotype. The genes are TRBV20-1 and TRBJ2-7; no clear D gene. Germline CDR1 DFQATT, CDR2 SNEGSKA (reference sequence). Trimming stripped 2 bases from V and 4 bases from J, with 18 bases between. The CDR3 extends over 15 amino acids. As DNA, the CDR3 is TGCAGTGCTAGACCCCTAGGTAATCGTGGATACGAGCAGTACTTC. Protein product: CSARPLGNRGYEQYF.

This clonotype has at least ten counts. The rearrangement joins TRBV2 to TRBJ1-1, with D unclear. The CDR3 is 11 amino acids. V lost 3 bases and J lost 11, with 10 bases in between. CDR1 and CDR2 from the germline V gene are SNHLY and FYNNEI. This chain's CDR3 is CASSERVSAFF. Written as DNA, the CDR3 is TGTGCCAGCAGTGAGCGGGTCTCTGCTTTCTTT.